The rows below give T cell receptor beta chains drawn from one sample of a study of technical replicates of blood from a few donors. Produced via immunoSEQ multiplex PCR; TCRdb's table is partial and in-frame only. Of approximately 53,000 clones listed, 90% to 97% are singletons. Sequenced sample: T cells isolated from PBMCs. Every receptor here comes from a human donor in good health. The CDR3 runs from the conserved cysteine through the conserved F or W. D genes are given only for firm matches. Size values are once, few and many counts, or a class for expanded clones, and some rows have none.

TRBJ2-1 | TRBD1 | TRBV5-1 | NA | CASSLEGTGGFNEQFF | TGCGCCAGCAGCTTGGAGGGGACAGGGGGATTTAATGAGCAGTTCTTC
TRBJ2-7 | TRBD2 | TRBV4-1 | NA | CASSQDVLAGGTGFYEQYF | TGCGCCAGCAGCCAAGATGTCCTAGCGGGAGGGACGGGCTTCTACGAGCAGTACTTC
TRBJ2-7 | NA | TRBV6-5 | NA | CASSTTGRREQYF | TGTGCCAGCAGTACCACAGGAAGACGCGAGCAGTACTTC
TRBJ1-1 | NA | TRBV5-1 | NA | CASSLESTEAFF | TGCGCCAGCAGCTTGGAATCTACTGAAGCTTTCTTT
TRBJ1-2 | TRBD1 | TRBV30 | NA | CAWSDTGGKGYGYTF | TGTGCCTGGAGCGATACAGGGGGCAAGGGGTATGGCTACACCTTC
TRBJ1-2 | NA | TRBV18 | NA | CASSPPGELIYGYTF | TGTGCCAGCTCACCGCCAGGGGAGCTCATCTATGGCTACACCTTC
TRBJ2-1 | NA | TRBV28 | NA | CASNRLQSSYNEQFF | TGTGCCAGCAACAGGTTACAAAGCTCCTACAATGAGCAGTTCTTC
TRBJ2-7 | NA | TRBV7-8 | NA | CASSLQDMFYEQYF | TGTGCCAGCAGCTTACAGGATATGTTCTACGAGCAGTACTTC
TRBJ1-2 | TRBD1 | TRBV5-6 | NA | CASSLGGTGSSNYGYTF | TGTGCCAGCAGCTTGGGAGGGACAGGGAGTTCGAACTATGGCTACACCTTC
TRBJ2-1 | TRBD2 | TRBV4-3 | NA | CASSQDPAGGFNEQFF | TGCGCCAGCAGCCAAGATCCAGCGGGAGGCTTTAATGAGCAGTTCTTC
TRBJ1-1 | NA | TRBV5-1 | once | CASSLNDYTEAFF | TGCGCCAGCAGCTTAAATGACTACACTGAAGCTTTCTTT
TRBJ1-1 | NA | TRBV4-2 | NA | CASSQDSRDTEAFF | TGTGCCAGCAGCCAAGATAGCAGGGACACTGAAGCTTTCTTT
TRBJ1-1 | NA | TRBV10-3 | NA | CAISESTGLNTEAFF | TGTGCCATCAGTGAGTCGACAGGATTGAACACTGAAGCTTTCTTT
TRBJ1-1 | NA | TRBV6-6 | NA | CASSGQRDTEAFF | TGTGCCAGCAGCGGACAGAGGGACACTGAAGCTTTCTTT
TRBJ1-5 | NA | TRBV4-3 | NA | CASSQESGSNQPQHF | TGCGCCAGCAGCCAAGAATCAGGGAGCAATCAGCCCCAGCATTTT
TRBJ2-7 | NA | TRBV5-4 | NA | CASSLPTGYEQYF | TGTGCCAGCAGCTTGCCGACAGGCTACGAGCAGTACTTC
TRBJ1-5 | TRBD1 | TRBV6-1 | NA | CASSEGDRVDQPQHF | TGTGCCAGCAGTGAAGGGGACAGGGTTGACCAGCCCCAGCATTTT
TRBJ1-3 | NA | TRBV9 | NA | CASSAGGGLAGNTIYF | TGTGCCAGCAGCGCCGGGGGGGGATTGGCTGGAAACACCATATATTTT
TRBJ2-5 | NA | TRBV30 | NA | CAWSARPRYETQYF | TGTGCCTGGAGTGCCCGCCCTAGGTATGAGACCCAGTACTTC
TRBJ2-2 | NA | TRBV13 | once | CASSTTLAFRTGELFF | TGTGCCAGCAGCACCACTCTGGCTTTCAGGACCGGGGAGCTGTTTTTT
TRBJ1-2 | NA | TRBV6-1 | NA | CASSDYSYGYTF | TGTGCCAGCAGTGATTACAGCTATGGCTACACCTTC
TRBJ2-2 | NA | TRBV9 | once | CASSVGSGELFF | TGTGCCAGCAGCGTAGGGAGCGGGGAGCTGTTTTTT
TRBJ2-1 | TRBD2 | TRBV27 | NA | CASSRIAGGREQFF | TGTGCCAGCAGCCGTATTGCGGGAGGACGTGAGCAGTTCTTC
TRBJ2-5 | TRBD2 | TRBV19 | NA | CASSVGLAKSQETQYF | TGTGCCAGTAGTGTCGGACTAGCGAAAAGTCAAGAGACCCAGTACTTC
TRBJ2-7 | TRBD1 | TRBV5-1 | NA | CASSLGQVTDEQYF | TGCGCCAGCAGCCTGGGACAGGTTACCGACGAGCAGTACTTC
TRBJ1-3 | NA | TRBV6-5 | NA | CASSYGQVSGNTIYF | TGTGCCAGCAGTTACGGGCAGGTCTCTGGAAACACCATATATTTT
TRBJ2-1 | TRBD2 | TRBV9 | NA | CASSQTERELNEQFF | TGTGCCAGCAGCCAGACGGAGCGGGAGTTGAATGAGCAGTTCTTC
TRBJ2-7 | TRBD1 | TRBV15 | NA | CATSRGQGAGITSYEQYF | TGTGCCACCAGCAGGGGACAGGGGGCAGGCATTACCTCCTACGAGCAGTACTTC
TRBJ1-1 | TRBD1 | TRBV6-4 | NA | CASSRGTGVYTEAFF | TGTGCCAGCAGCCGCGGGACAGGGGTCTACACTGAAGCTTTCTTT
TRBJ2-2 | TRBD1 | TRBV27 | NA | CASSSRQGHTGELFF | TGTGCCAGCAGTTCTAGACAGGGTCACACCGGGGAGCTGTTTTTT
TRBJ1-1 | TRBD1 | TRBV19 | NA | CASTVTGGIEAFF | TGTGCCAGTACCGTGACAGGGGGCATTGAAGCTTTCTTT
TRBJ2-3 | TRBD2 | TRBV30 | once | CAWSVSRTSGTDTQYF | TGTGCCTGGAGTGTATCCCGGACTAGCGGGACAGATACGCAGTATTTT
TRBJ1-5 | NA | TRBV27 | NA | CASGEAEPSHQPQHF | TGTGCCAGCGGGGAGGCGGAACCTTCCCATCAGCCCCAGCATTTT
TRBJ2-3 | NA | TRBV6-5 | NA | CASSYVAGTQYF | TGTGCCAGCAGTTACGTCGCGGGAACGCAGTATTTT
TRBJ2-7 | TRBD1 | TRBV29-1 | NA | CSVTLPDRLNYEQYF | TGCAGCGTTACCCTTCCGGACAGGTTAAACTACGAGCAGTACTTC
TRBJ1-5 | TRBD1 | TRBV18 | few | CASSLTGLNQPQHF | TGTGCCAGCTCACTGACAGGGCTCAATCAGCCCCAGCATTTT
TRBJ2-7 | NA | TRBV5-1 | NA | CASSTGGMTKYEQYF | TGCGCCAGCAGCACCGGCGGGATGACCAAATACGAGCAGTACTTC
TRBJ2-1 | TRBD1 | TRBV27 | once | CASSLSQGPYNEQFF | TGTGCCAGCAGTTTGTCACAGGGGCCCTACAATGAGCAGTTCTTC
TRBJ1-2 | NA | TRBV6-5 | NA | CASSYTELVTGYTF | TGTGCCAGCAGTTATACGGAGCTAGTCACCGGCTACACCTTC
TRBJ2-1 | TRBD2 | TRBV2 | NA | CASSEPNSGSGYNEQFF | TGTGCCAGCAGTGAGCCGAATAGCGGGAGTGGTTACAATGAGCAGTTCTTC